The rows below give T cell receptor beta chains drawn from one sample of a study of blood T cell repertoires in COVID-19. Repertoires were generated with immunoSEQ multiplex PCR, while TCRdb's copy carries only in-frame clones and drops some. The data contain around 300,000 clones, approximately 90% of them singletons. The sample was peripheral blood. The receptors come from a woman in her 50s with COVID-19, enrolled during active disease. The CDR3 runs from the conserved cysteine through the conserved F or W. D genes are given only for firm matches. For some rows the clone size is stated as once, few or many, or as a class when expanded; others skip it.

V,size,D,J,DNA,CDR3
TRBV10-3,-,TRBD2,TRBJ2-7,TGTGCCATCAGCCCTACTGGCGGGAGTTTTAACGAGCAGTACTTC,CAISPTGGSFNEQYF
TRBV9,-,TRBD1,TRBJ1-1,TGTGCCAGCAGCGAGGCTCAGGGGGTCGACACTGAAGCTTTCTTT,CASSEAQGVDTEAFF
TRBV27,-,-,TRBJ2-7,TGTGCCAGCAGTCACACACCCGAGCAGTACTTC,CASSHTPEQYF
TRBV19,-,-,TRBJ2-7,TGTGCCAGTAGTATCCCAGGGTTCGAGCAGTACTTC,CASSIPGFEQYF
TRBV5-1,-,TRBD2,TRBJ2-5,TGCGCCAGCGCCCTGGGGGGGTTCGAGGAGACCCAGTACTTC,CASALGGFEETQYF
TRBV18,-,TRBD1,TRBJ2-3,TGTGCCAGCTCACCACGGACAGGGGCTAGGTCAGATACGCAGTATTTT,CASSPRTGARSDTQYF
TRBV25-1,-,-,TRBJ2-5,TGTGCCAGCAATAACAGGCGAGAGACCCAGTACTTC,CASNNRRETQYF
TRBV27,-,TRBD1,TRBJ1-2,TGTGCCAGCAGTTTACTCGGTGACAGGGTGTCCCGTGGCTACACCTTC,CASSLLGDRVSRGYTF
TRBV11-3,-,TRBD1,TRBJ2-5,TGTGCCAGCAGCTTTAGCAGACGACAGGGCAGGGTCCAAGAGACCCAGTACTTC,CASSFSRRQGRVQETQYF
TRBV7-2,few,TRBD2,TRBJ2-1,TGTGCCAGCAGCCCCCGGGGCGGGAGAGTCAACAATGAGCAGTTCTTC,CASSPRGGRVNNEQFF
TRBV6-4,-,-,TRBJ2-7,TGTGCCAGCAGTGACTCGGTATGGATGGCGGCTATTTACGAGCAGTACTTC,CASSDSVWMAAIYEQYF
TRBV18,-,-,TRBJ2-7,TGTGCCAGCTCACCACCCTCCCGTCGGGACGAGCAGTACTTC,CASSPPSRRDEQYF
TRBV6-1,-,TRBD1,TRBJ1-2,TGTGCCAGCAGTGAATTCCAGGACAGGGTCTATGGCTACACCTTC,CASSEFQDRVYGYTF
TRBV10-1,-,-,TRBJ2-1,TGCGCCAGCAGTGAGGAGGGGGGGGACGGGTACAATGAGCAGTTCTTC,CASSEEGGDGYNEQFF
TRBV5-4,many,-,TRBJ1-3,TGTGCCAGCAGCGGCAGGGATGGAAACACCATATATTTT,CASSGRDGNTIYF
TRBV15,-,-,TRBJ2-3,TGTGCCACCAGCAGAGATCGACGGGCTTCCATACACCGGACTCCATCCGAGCCGACAGATACGCAGTATTTT,CATSRDRRASIHRTPSEPTDTQYF
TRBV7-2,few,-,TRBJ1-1,TGTGCCAGCAGCTTAGGAAGGGGGTTGACTGAAGCTTTCTTT,CASSLGRGLTEAFF
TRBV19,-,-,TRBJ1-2,TGTGCCAGTAGTCTCATCGGACACCTCACCTTC,CASSLIGHLTF
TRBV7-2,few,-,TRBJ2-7,TGTGCCAGCAGCACCGGAGGGGGGGCCTACGAGCAGTACTTC,CASSTGGGAYEQYF
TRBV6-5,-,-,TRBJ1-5,TGTGCCGCCAGTTCGGGGTTGGGGCAGCCCCAGCATTTT,CAASSGLGQPQHF
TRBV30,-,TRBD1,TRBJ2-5,TGTGCCTGGAGTCCCCGGACAGGACCTAGAGAGACCCAGTACTTC,CAWSPRTGPRETQYF
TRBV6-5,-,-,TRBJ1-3,TGTGCCAGCAGGACAGTAGCTGGAAACACCATATATTTT,CASRTVAGNTIYF
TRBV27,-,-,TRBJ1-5,TGTGCCAGCAGTTTAGCAGGTGGGCCCAATCAGCCCCAGCATTTT,CASSLAGGPNQPQHF
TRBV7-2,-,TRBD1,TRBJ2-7,TGTGCCAGCAGCTTCGGGGCAGGGGGCTCCTACGAGCAGTACTTC,CASSFGAGGSYEQYF
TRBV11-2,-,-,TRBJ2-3,TGTGCCAGCAGCCTGTGGACTACTCATACGCAGTATTTT,CASSLWTTHTQYF
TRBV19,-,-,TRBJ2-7,TGTGCCAGTAGTCCCACAGGTTCCTACGAGCAGTACTTC,CASSPTGSYEQYF
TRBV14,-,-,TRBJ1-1,TGTGCCAGCAGCCTGAGGGCCTCTGAAGCTTTCTTT,CASSLRASEAFF
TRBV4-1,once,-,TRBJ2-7,TGCGCCAGCAGCCGCGGTCGGACAGCAGAAGTCTACGAGCAGTACTTC,CASSRGRTAEVYEQYF
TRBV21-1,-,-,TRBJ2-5,TGTGCCAGCAGCAAAGGACAGAGAGAACAAGAGACCCAGTACTTC,CASSKGQREQETQYF
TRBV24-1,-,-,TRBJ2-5,TGTGCCACCAGTGATCTCCGGGACACCCACCAAGAGACCCAGTACTTC,CATSDLRDTHQETQYF
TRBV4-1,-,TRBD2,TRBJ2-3,TGCGCCAGCAGCCAAGGGGGAGGGGTCGGCACAGATACGCAGTATTTT,CASSQGGGVGTDTQYF
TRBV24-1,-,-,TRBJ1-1,TGTGCCACCAGTGATTCAGACTTGATCGGGGTTCCAACTGAAGCTTTCTTT,CATSDSDLIGVPTEAFF
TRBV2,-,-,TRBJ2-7,TGTGCCAGCATTCGACAGGAACTCTCCTACGAGCAGTACTTC,CASIRQELSYEQYF
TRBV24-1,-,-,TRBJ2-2,TGTGCCACCAGTGATTTCAGTACCGGGGAGCTGTTTTTT,CATSDFSTGELFF
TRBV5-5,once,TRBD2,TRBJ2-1,TGTGCCAGCAGCCTGGAGGGACTAGCGGGAGGGCCGGGGGTCTACAATGAGCAGTTCTTC,CASSLEGLAGGPGVYNEQFF
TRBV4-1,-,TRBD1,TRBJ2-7,TGCGCCAGCAGCCGGACAGGGGGCACCTACGAGCAGTACTTC,CASSRTGGTYEQYF
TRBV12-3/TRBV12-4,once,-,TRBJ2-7,TGTGCCAGCAGTTTAGTCAGGGTGGGGGAGCAGTACTTC,CASSLVRVGEQYF
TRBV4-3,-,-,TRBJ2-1,TGCGCCAGCAGCCGGGAGGACTCGGTATCCTACAATGAGCAGTTCTTC,CASSREDSVSYNEQFF
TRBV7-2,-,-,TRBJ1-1,TGTGCCAGCAGCTTCTCGACACCTTACACTGAAGCTTTCTTT,CASSFSTPYTEAFF
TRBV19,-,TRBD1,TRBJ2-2,TGTGCCAGTAGTGCGGTGGGACAGGGACTCACCGGGGAGCTGTTTTTT,CASSAVGQGLTGELFF
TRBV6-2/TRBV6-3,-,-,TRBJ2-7,TGTGCCAGCAGTACGGGACAAGCCCTAGAACAGTACTTC,CASSTGQALEQYF
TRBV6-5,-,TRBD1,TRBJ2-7,TGTGCCAGCAGTCCCGGGACAGGGGGGGCCTACGAGCAGTACTTC,CASSPGTGGAYEQYF
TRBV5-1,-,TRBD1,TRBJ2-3,TGCGCCAGCAGCTGGGTATCCGGGACAGGGGAATTTCGCACAGATACGCAGTATTTT,CASSWVSGTGEFRTDTQYF
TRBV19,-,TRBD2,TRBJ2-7,TGTGCCAGTACCTTGACTAGCGGGAACCACGAGCAGTACTTC,CASTLTSGNHEQYF
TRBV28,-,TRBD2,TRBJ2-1,TGTGCCAGCAACCCCCCCGGGACTAGCGGAAACGAGCAGTTCTTC,CASNPPGTSGNEQFF